This T cell receptor beta chain is drawn from a study of memory CD4+ T cells and cytomegalovirus serostatus. Study-wide results and caveats: CMV serostatus prediction reached median AUC approximately 0.95, or 0.91 with US-trained model.

The protocol was immunoSEQ multiplex PCR, while the TCRdb copy is restricted to in-frame clones and leaves out a portion. The repertoire holds approximately 61,000 clones, with less than 85% as singletons. Notes on this clone: Its matching antigen is unknown.

Single viable CD3+CD4+CD8-CD45RO+ cells were sorted as the memory CD4+ T cells. The CDR3 totals 15 residues. V shed 7 bases and J 7 bases; nucleotides not matched to a gene: 15. The germline gives CDR1 LNHDA, CDR2 SQIVND (reference sequence). Sequencing used memory CD4+ T cells from blood. This sequence joins TRBV19 and TRBJ1-2; 7 bases agree with TRBD1. The TCR originated in an adult in good health and CMV-seronegative. Some clones in this sample may be carry-over from other donors' samples. Written as DNA, the CDR3 is TGTGCCAGTAACCGATTGACAGGGCCCAGGGGTGGCTACACCTTC. Translating gives CASNRLTGPRGGYTF.